This T cell receptor beta chain was sequenced during a study of blood T cell repertoires in COVID-19. Sequencing was performed with immunoSEQ multiplex PCR; in TCRdb, only in-frame clones are kept and a portion is missing. The sample has 130,000 or so clones, 82% seen once. CDR1 is SGHTA and CDR2 is FQGNSA in the germline V gene. The CDR3 covers 14 residues. Trimming at V came to 5 bases and at J to 2 bases, leaving 5 bases not matched to a gene. This sequence was found in an older woman with acute or convalescent COVID-19. The chain has TRBV7-2 and TRBJ2-7; 8 bases align to TRBD2. Input material: peripheral blood. CDR3 loop: CASSNAGGPYEQYF. The CDR3 region has the DNA TGTGCCAGCAGCAACGCGGGGGGCCCCTACGAGCAGTACTTC. Supplemented by reference TRBV7-2 and TRBJ2-7, the full variable domain reads GAGVSQSPSNKVTEKGKDVELRCDPISGHTALYWYRQSLGQGLEFLIYFQGNSAPDKSGLPSDRFSAERTGGSVSTLTIQRTQQEDSAVYLCASSNAGGPYEQYFGPGTRLTVT.